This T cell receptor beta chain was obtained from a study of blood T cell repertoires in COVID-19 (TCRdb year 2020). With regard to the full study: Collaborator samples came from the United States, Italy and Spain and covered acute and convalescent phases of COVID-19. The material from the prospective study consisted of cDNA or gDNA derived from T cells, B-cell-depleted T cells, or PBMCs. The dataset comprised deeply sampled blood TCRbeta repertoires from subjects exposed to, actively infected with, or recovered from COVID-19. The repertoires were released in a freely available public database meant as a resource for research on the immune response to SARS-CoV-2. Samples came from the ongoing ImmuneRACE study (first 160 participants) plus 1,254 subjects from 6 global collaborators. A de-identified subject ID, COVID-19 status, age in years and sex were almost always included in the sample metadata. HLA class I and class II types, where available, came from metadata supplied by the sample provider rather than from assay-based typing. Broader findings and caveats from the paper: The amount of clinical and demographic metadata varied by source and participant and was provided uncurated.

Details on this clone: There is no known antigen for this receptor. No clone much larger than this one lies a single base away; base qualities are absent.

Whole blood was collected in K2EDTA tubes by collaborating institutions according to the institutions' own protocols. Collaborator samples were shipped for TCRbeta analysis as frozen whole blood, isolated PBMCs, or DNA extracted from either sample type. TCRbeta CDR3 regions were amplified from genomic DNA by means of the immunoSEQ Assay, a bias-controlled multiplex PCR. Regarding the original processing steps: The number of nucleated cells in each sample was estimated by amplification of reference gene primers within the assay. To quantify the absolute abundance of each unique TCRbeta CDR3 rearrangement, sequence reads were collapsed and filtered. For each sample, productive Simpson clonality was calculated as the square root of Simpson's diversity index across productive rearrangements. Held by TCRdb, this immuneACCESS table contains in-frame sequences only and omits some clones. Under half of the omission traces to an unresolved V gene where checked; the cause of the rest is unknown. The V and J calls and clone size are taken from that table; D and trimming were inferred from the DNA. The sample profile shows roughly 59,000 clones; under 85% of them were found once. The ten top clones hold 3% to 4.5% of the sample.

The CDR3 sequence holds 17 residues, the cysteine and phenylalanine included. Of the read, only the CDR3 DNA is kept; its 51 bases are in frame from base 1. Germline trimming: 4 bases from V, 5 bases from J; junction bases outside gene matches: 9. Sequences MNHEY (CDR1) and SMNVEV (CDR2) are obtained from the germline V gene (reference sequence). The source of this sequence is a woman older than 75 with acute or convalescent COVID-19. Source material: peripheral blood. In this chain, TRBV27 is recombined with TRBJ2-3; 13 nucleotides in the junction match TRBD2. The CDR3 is CASSSPRTSGGGDTQYF. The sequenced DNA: TGTGCCAGCAGTTCCCCCCGGACTAGCGGGGGAGGAGATACGCAGTATTTT.